Listed below are T cell receptor beta chains from one sample, sequenced in a study of T cells in Graves' hyperthyroidism and ophthalmopathy. TCRdb re-analysed the multiplex PCR reads in MiXCR, keeping a single row per CDR3 protein. The data hold some 690,000 distinct CDR3 sequences, with roughly a sixth observed a single time. Sequenced: blood. All receptors derive from a man aged 45-65 years with Graves' hyperthyroidism. Each CDR3 is given with its conserved first and last residue. The D gene is left open where the match is weak. Clone size appears in some rows only: once, few, many, or a class for an expanded clone.

TRBV27,TRBD1,few,TRBJ2-7,CASSWLRQGARNEQYF,TGTGCCAGCAGTTGGCTACGACAGGGGGCCCGGAACGAGCAGTACTTC
TRBV20-1,TRBD2,.,TRBJ2-7,CSARDLLRRESSYEQYF,TGCAGTGCTAGAGATTTATTGCGGCGGGAGTCCTCCTACGAGCAGTACTTC
TRBV11-2,.,once,TRBJ1-1,CASSFLSPGALNTEAFF,TGTGCCAGCAGCTTTCTGAGCCCGGGGGCGCTGAACACTGAAGCTTTCTTT
TRBV7-2,.,many,TRBJ1-4,CASSLSGDSGKLFF,TGTGCCAGCAGCTTATCGGGGGATTCTGGAAAACTGTTTTTT
TRBV20-1,.,few,TRBJ2-1,CSARDQFPLALNEQFF,TGCAGTGCTAGAGATCAATTTCCGCTAGCGCTGAATGAGCAGTTCTTC
TRBV10-3,TRBD1,once,TRBJ2-7,CAISPGQSYEQYF,TGTGCCATCAGTCCGGGACAGAGCTACGAGCAGTACTTC
TRBV5-5,.,.,TRBJ2-6,CASSGGAAGANVLTF,TGCGCCAGCAGCGGAGGGGCTGCTGGGGCCAACGTCCTGACTTTC
TRBV13,TRBD2,many,TRBJ2-1,CASSYSSGNEQFF,TGTGCCAGCAGCTATTCTAGCGGCAATGAGCAGTTCTTC
TRBV7-2,TRBD2,many,TRBJ2-5,CASSSGLAGGPPETQYF,TGTGCCAGCAGCTCGGGACTAGCGGGAGGGCCCCCAGAGACCCAGTACTTC
TRBV9,TRBD1,.,TRBJ2-2,CASSANRDRGFTGELFF,TGTGCCAGCAGCGCTAACAGGGACAGGGGGTTCACCGGGGAGCTGTTTTTT
TRBV6-1,.,.,TRBJ1-6,CASSVGVYNSPLHF,TGTGCCAGCAGCGTAGGGGTTTATAATTCACCCCTCCACTTT
TRBV6-1,TRBD1,.,TRBJ2-1,CASRIKQGDYNEQFF,TGTGCCAGCAGAATTAAACAGGGGGACTACAATGAGCAGTTCTTC
TRBV30,.,few,TRBJ2-7,CAWSVVSGPYEQYF,TGTGCCTGGAGTGTTGTTAGCGGCCCCTACGAGCAGTACTTC
TRBV15,.,.,TRBJ1-5,CATSRRLQGNQPQHF,TGTGCCACCAGCCGGAGGCTTCAGGGCAATCAGCCCCAGCATTTT
TRBV2,.,many,TRBJ1-4,CASGRRELIGEKLFF,TGTGCCAGCGGGCGGAGGGAGTTAATCGGTGAAAAACTGTTTTTT
TRBV4-1,TRBD1,.,TRBJ2-7,CASSDTGVLGSYEQYF,TGCGCCAGCAGCGATACAGGGGTATTAGGGTCCTACGAGCAGTACTTC
TRBV12-3/TRBV12-4,TRBD1,many,TRBJ2-3,CASSPGTGGSDTQYF,TGTGCCAGCAGTCCCGGGACAGGGGGATCAGATACGCAGTATTTT
TRBV19,.,.,TRBJ2-1,CASSLRLEGFFQIHNEQFF,TGTGCCAGTAGTCTCCGGTTAGAGGGGTTCTTCCAGATTCACAATGAGCAGTTCTTC
TRBV12-3/TRBV12-4,.,many,TRBJ1-1,CASSPQGLETEAFF,TGTGCCAGCAGCCCCCAGGGTCTGGAGACTGAAGCTTTCTTT
TRBV6-2/TRBV6-3,.,many,TRBJ2-5,CASSPNTEETQYF,TGTGCCAGCAGCCCGAACACGGAAGAGACCCAGTACTTC